Following are 9 T cell receptor beta chains from one sample sequenced in a study of human T cells and chemical hapten exposure. TCRdb called the RACE reads again in MiXCR, with one record for every CDR3 protein. The sample consists of 300,000 to 450,000 distinct CDR3 sequences, approximately 5.8% of them appearing once. Time point described: pre-sensitization, week 0. The sample's treatment: therapeutic diphenylcyclopropenone sensitization with weekly scalp DPC. Source: whole blood, taken in connection with sensitization to the hapten diphenylcyclopropenone (DPC). Source of these receptors: a woman younger than 35 with alopecia areata. Some clones in this sample may be carry-over from other donors' samples.

This clonotype was seen at least ten times. This chain joins TRBV2 and TRBJ1-3; D is ambiguous. Germline CDR1 and CDR2: SNHLY and FYNNEI. V gave up 2 bases and J gave up 4 bases, with 6 bases separating them. The CDR3 totals 13 residues. Written as DNA, the CDR3 is TGTGCCAGCAGTGAACTAGGAGGAAACACCATATATTTT. Translated, it gives CASSELGGNTIYF.

This clonotype was seen only a few times. The rearrangement links TRBV3-1 to TRBJ2-2; tentatively, D is TRBD1 (5 bases). Trimming removed 3 bases from V and 7 bases from J, with 12 bases in between. The CDR3 sequence is 14 residues long. Germline CDR1 LGHDT, CDR2 YNNKEL (reference sequence). The CDR3 region is CASSQTTGRGELFF. As DNA, the CDR3 is TGTGCCAGCAGCCAGACCACAGGTCGCGGGGAGCTGTTTTTT.

J is TRBJ1-1 and V is TRBV7-2; 7 positions agree with TRBD1. The CDR3 consists of 15 residues. CDR1 and CDR2 (germline): SGHTA, FQGNSA. After removal of 5 bases from V and 0 bases from J, the junction contained 6 bases not matched to a gene. The CDR3 is CASSARQGLNTEAFF. The CDR3 DNA is TGTGCCAGCAGCGCGAGACAGGGATTGAACACTGAAGCTTTCTTT.

This clonotype was recorded many times. V usage is TRBV5-1 and J usage is TRBJ1-1; TRBD1 agrees at 8 bases. The CDR3 extends over 14 amino acids. J lost 8 bases, V lost 0 bases, and 6 bases had no gene match. From germline, CDR1 is SGHRS and CDR2 YFSETQ. Written as DNA, the CDR3 is TGCGCCAGCAGCTTGGTGGGACAGGAGAACGAAGCTTTCTTT. This translates into CASSLVGQENEAFF.

J is TRBJ1-2 and V is TRBV2, with no clear D. Trimming removed 3 bases from V and 4 bases from J, with 6 bases in between. Germline CDR1 is SNHLY and CDR2 is FYNNEI. This CDR3 contains 12 residues. This CDR3 is CASSEDSYGYTF. CDR3 DNA sequence: TGTGCCAGCAGTGAGGATAGCTATGGCTACACCTTC.

In its sample, this clonotype was seen many times. The chain uses TRBV12-3 or TRBV12-4 and TRBJ1-5; possibly TRBD1 for D (6 bases). The CDR3 loop spans 14 amino acids. Trimming left V 6 bases short and J 4 bases short, with 13 bases between. CDR3 residues: CASSLAGVNQPQHF. In nucleotides, the CDR3 is TGTGCCAGCAGCCTAGCAGGGGTAAATCAGCCCCAGCATTTT.

The chain has TRBV12-3 or TRBV12-4 and TRBJ1-5; D not resolved. There are 13 residues in the CDR3. Between the trimmed V and J ends, which lost 3 bases and 5 bases, there was a span of 8 bases. The DNA for the CDR3 is TGTGCCAGCAGTTTCAGGCTGGATCAGCCCCAGCATTTT. Translation: CASSFRLDQPQHF.

This clonotype was recorded many times. A junction boundary mismatches the germline segment, possibly from a read error. The genes are TRBV5-1 and TRBJ2-3; the D gene is possibly TRBD2 (6 bases). Germline values: CDR1 SGHRS, CDR2 YFSETQ. CDR3 size: 13 residues. The CDR3 DNA sequence: TGTGCCAGCAGCTTAGCGGGCACAGATACGCAGTATTTT. Translated: CASSLAGTDTQYF.

This clonotype was recorded many times. The J gene is TRBJ2-3, the V gene TRBV29-1, with unresolved D. CDR3 length: 13 residues. The V and J ends lost 5 bases and 3 bases respectively, with 12 bases between them. Germline CDR1 and CDR2: SQVTM and ANQGSEA. CDR3 in amino acids: CSVRFRQTDTQYF. Written as DNA, the CDR3 is TGCAGCGTTCGCTTTCGGCAGACAGATACGCAGTATTTT.